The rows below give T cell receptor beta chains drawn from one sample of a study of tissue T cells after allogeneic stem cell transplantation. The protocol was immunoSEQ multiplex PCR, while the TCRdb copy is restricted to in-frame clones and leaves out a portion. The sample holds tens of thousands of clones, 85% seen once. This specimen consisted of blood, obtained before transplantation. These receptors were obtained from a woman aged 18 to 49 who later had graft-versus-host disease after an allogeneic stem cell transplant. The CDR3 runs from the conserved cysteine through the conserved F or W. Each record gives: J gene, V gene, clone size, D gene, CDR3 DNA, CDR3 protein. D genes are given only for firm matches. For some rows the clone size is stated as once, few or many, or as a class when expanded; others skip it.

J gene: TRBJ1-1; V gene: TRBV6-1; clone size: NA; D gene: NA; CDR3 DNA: TGTGCCAGCAGATGGGCTCAAGCTGAAGCTTTCTTT; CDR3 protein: CASRWAQAEAFF
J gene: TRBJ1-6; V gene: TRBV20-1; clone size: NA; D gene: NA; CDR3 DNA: TGCAGTGCTAGTGGGGGGAGCTCCTATAATTCACCCCTCCACTTT; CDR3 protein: CSASGGSSYNSPLHF
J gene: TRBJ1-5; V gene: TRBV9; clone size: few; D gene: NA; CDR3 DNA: TGTGCCAGCAGCCAGAGCGGTATGGGCAATCAGCCCCAGCATTTT; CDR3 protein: CASSQSGMGNQPQHF
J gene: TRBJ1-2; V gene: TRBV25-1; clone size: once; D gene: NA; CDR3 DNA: TGTGCCAGCAGTGTAGGGGATCGCCTCTATGGCTACACCTTC; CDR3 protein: CASSVGDRLYGYTF
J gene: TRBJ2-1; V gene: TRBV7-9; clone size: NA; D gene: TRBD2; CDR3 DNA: TGTGCCAGCAGCTTCGGGCGCGGACTAGCGGAATACAATGAGCAGTTCTTC; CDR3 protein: CASSFGRGLAEYNEQFF
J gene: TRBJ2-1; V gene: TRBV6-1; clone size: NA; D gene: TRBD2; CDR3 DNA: TGTGCCAGCAGTGCCACCCGACTAGCGGGAGCGAATGAGCAGTTCTTC; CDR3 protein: CASSATRLAGANEQFF
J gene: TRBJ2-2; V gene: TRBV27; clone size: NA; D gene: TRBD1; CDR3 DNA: TGTGCCAGCAGTTTATGGGCAGGGGGCTTTAACACCGGGGAGCTGTTTTTT; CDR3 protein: CASSLWAGGFNTGELFF
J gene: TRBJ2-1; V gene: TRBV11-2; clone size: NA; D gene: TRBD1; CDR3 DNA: TGTGCCAGCAGCCGCGGGACAGGGGTTTATGAGCAGTTCTTC; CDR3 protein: CASSRGTGVYEQFF
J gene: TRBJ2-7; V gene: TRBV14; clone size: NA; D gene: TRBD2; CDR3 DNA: TGTGCCAGCAGATTGTTCCAGCGGGAGGGATTTACCGACGAGCAGTACTTC; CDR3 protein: CASRLFQREGFTDEQYF
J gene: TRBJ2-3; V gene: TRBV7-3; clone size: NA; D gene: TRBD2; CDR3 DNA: TGTGCCAGCAGCTTAACAGCGACTAGCGGGGGGGGCACAGATACGCAGTATTTT; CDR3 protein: CASSLTATSGGGTDTQYF
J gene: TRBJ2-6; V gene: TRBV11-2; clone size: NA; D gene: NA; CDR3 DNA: TGTGCCAGCAGCGGACCTAGCCGATCGGGGGCCAACGTCCTGACTTTC; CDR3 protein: CASSGPSRSGANVLTF
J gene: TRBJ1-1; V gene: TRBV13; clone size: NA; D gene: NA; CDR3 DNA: TGTGCCAGCAGCCACGGGCCGCCGTCCAACACTGAAGCTTTCTTT; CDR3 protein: CASSHGPPSNTEAFF
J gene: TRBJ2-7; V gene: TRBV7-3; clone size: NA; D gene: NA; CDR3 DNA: TGTGCCAGCAGCTTAGGCCAGGGGAACGAGCAGTACTTC; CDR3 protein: CASSLGQGNEQYF
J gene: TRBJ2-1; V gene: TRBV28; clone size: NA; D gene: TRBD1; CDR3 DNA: TGTGCCAGCAGGGGGACAGGGGCGTACAATGAGCAGTTCTTC; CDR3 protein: CASRGTGAYNEQFF
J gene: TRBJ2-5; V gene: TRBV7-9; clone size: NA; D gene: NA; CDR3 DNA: TGTGCCAGCAGCTTAAATGGGGCTGAAGAGACCCAGTACTTC; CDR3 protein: CASSLNGAEETQYF